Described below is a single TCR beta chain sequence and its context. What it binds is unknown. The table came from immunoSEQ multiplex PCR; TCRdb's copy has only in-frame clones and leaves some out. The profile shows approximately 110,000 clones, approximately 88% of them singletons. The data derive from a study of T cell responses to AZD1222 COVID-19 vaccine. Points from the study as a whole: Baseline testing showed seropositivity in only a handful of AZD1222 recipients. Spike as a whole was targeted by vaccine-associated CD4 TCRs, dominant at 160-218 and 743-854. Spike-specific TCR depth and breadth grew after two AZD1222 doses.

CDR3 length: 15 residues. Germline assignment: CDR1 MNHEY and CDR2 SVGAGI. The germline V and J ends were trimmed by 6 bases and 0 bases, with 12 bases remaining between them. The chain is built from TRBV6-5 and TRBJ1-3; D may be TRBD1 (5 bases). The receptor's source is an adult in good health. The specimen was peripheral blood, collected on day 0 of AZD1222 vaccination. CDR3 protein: CASRRDASSGNTIYF. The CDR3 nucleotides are TGTGCCAGCAGACGGGACGCTTCCTCTGGAAACACCATATATTTT.